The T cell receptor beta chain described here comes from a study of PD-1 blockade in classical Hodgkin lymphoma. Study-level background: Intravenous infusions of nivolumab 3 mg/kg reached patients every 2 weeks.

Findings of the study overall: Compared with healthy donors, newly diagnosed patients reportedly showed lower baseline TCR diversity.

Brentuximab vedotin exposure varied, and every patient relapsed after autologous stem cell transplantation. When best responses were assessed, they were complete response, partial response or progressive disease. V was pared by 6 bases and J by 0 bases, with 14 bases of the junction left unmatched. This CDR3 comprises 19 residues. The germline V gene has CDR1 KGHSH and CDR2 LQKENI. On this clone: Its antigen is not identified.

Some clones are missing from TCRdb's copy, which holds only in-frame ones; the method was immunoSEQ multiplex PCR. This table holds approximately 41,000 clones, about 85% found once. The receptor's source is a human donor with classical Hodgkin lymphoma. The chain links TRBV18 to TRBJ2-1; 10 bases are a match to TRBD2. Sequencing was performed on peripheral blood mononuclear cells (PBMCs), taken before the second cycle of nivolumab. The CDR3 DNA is TGTGCCAGCTCCCTAAAGGAGACTAGCGGGTTCAGCTCCTACAATGAGCAGTTCTTC. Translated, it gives CASSLKETSGFSSYNEQFF.